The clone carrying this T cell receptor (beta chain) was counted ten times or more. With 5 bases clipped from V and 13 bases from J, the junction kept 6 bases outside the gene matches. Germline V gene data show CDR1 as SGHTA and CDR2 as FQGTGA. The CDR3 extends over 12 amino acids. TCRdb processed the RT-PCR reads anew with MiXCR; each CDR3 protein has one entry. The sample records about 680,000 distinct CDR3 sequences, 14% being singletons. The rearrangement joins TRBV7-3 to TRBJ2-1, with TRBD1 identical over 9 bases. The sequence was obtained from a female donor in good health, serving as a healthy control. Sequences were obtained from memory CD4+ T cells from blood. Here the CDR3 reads CASSEQGAAQFF. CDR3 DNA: TGTGCCAGCAGCGAACAGGGGGCGGCCCAGTTCTTC. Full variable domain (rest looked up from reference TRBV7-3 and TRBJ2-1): GAGVSQTPSNKVTEKGKYVELRCDPISGHTALYWYRQSLGQGPEFLIYFQGTGAADDSGLPNDRFFAVRPEGSVSTLKIQRTERGDSAVYLCASSEQGAAQFFGPGTRLTVL.